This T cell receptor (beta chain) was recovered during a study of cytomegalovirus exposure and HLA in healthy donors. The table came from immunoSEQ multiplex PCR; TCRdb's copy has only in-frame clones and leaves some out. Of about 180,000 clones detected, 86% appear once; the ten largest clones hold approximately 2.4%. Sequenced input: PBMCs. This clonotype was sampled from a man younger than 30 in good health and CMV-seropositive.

The DNA for the CDR3 is TGTGCCAGCATTAGGGGCACCGGGGAGCTGTTTTTT. This gives the protein CASIRGTGELFF. The J gene is TRBJ2-2, the V gene TRBV6-6; TRBD1 might be the D (5 bases). Germline lookup yields CDR1 MNHNY and CDR2 SVGAGI (reference sequence). The V end lost 7 bases, the J end lost 4 bases, and 7 bases lay between the germline ends. This CDR3 comprises 12 residues.